This is a list of T cell receptor beta chains from one sample in a study of T cell responses to AZD1222 COVID-19 vaccine. Sequenced by immunoSEQ multiplex PCR; TCRdb stores in-frame clones only, minus some. The table has some 56,000 clones, 80% to 90% seen once. The specimen comprised peripheral blood, sampled 28 days after the second AZD1222 dose. Source of these receptors: an adult who received the AZD1222 COVID-19 vaccine. Each CDR3 is given without its conserved first and last residue. The D gene is left open where the match is weak. Only part of the rows carry a size: once, few, many, or a class if the clone is expanded.

cdr3_aa: ASSLGMTGGKYEQY
j_call: TRBJ2-7
d_call: TRBD1
v_call: TRBV27
clone_size: NA
cdr3_length: 14

cdr3_aa: ASSSRSYREKQETQY
j_call: TRBJ2-5
d_call: NA
v_call: TRBV27
clone_size: NA
cdr3_length: 15

cdr3_aa: ASSEETSGREQF
j_call: TRBJ2-1
d_call: TRBD2
v_call: TRBV2
clone_size: once
cdr3_length: 12

cdr3_aa: ASSLEQTYGYT
j_call: TRBJ1-2
d_call: NA
v_call: TRBV7-9
clone_size: once
cdr3_length: 11

cdr3_aa: ASTPRGGAQGYT
j_call: TRBJ1-2
d_call: NA
v_call: TRBV19
clone_size: once
cdr3_length: 12

cdr3_aa: ASSVGTSGTYNEQF
j_call: TRBJ2-1
d_call: TRBD2
v_call: TRBV9
clone_size: NA
cdr3_length: 14

cdr3_aa: ASSYPGTGAGNTIY
j_call: TRBJ1-3
d_call: TRBD1
v_call: TRBV6-2/TRBV6-3
clone_size: NA
cdr3_length: 14

cdr3_aa: AISGAGAYGYT
j_call: TRBJ1-2
d_call: NA
v_call: TRBV10-3
clone_size: NA
cdr3_length: 11

cdr3_aa: ASSPFGGAGSTDTQY
j_call: TRBJ2-3
d_call: NA
v_call: TRBV9
clone_size: NA
cdr3_length: 15

cdr3_aa: ASSHNPALVNTEAF
j_call: TRBJ1-1
d_call: NA
v_call: TRBV16
clone_size: NA
cdr3_length: 14